The sequence of this TCR beta chain was determined in a study of blood T cell repertoires in COVID-19. Across the whole study: COVID-19 samples collected from the United States, Italy and Spain covered acute and convalescent phases. PBMCs, B-cell-depleted T cells, or T cells provided the cDNA or gDNA that made up the material.

The V gene's germline CDR1 is SQVTM and CDR2 ANQGSEA. V was pared by 0 bases and J by 3 bases, with 9 bases of the junction left unmatched. This CDR3 is 17 amino acids long. Per the original data handling: Reference gene primer amplification gave nucleated cell count estimates. Here immunoSEQ multiplex PCR was the method, and the copy in TCRdb shows in-frame clones only, minus some. That table furnishes V, J and clone size, whereas the DNA furnished D and trimming. The sample carries some 260,000 clones, around 82% recorded once. The sample comprised peripheral blood. This chain joins TRBV29-1 and TRBJ1-2, with 11 bases that match TRBD1. This TCR derives from a woman younger than 35 with acute or convalescent COVID-19. Written as DNA, the CDR3 is TGCAGCGTTGAAGATGGTTGGGGACAGGGGGTTCACTATGGCTACACCTTC. Translating gives CSVEDGWGQGVHYGYTF.